This note documents a single T cell receptor (beta chain) sequence. Its target is unknown. This CDR3 comprises 12 residues. Trimming shortened V by 2 bases and J by 6 bases, and 7 bases separated the two germline ends. The sample belongs to a study of T-cell memory formation after mild COVID-19. Turning to the study itself: In these data, TCR clusters were largely donor specific.

General study points: Clones that contracted from day 15 to 85 had balanced CD4/CD8; later expanders were CD4+ biased.

The authors produced TCR alpha and TCR beta cDNA libraries with sample barcodes and UMIs by 5'RACE using constant-segment primers. One entry per CDR3 protein, called by TCRdb with MiXCR from the 5' RACE reads. The sample has about 180,000 distinct CDR3 sequences; 15% to 20% are singletons. This chain links TRBV12-3 or TRBV12-4 with TRBJ1-2; D is uncertain. The sequence was collected from an adult woman who had mild COVID-19 (a few samples of this study predate the infection). Cell type and time point are not known. Sequencing used PBMCs or a T cell subset sorted from them (not recorded which). CDR3 sequence (DNA): TGTGCCAGCAGTTTACGACTGGATGGCTACACCTTC. Protein sequence: CASSLRLDGYTF.